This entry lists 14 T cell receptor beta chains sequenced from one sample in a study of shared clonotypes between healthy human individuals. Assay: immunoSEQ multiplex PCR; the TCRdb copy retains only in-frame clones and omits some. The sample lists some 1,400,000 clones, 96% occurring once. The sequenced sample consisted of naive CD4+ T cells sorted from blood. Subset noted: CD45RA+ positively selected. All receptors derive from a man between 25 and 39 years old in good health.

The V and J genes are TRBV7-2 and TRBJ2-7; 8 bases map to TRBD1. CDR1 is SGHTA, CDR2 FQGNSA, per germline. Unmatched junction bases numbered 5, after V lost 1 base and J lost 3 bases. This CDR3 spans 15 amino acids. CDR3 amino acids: CASSLGTGTLYEQYF. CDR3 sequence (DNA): TGTGCCAGCAGCTTAGGGACAGGGACCCTCTACGAGCAGTACTTC.

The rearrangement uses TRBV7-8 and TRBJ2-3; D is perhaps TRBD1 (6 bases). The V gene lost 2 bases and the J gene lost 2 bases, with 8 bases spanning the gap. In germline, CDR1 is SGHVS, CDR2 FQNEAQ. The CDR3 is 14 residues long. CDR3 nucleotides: TGTGCCAGCAGCTTAAGGGGGATCACAGATACGCAGTATTTT. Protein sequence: CASSLRGITDTQYF.

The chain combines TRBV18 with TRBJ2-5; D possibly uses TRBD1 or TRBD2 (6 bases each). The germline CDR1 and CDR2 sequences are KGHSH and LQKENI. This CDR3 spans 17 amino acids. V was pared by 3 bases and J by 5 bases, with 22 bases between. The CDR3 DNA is TGTGCCAGCTCACCTGCCGGGGGCGCCTTGGTTGGGGAGACCCAGTACTTC. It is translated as CASSPAGGALVGETQYF.

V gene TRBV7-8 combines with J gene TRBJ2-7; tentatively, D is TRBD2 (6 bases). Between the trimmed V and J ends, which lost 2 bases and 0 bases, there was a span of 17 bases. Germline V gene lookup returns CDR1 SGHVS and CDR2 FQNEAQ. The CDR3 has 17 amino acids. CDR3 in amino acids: CASSLYTAGMSSYEQYF. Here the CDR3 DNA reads TGTGCCAGCAGCTTATATACCGCGGGGATGAGCTCCTACGAGCAGTACTTC.

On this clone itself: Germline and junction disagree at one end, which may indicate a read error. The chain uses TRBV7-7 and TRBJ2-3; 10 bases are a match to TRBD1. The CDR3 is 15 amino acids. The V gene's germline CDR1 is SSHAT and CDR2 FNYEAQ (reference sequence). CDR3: CASSLGTGATDTQYF. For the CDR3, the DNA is TGTGCTAGCAGCCTCGGGACAGGGGCCACAGATACGCAGTATTTT.

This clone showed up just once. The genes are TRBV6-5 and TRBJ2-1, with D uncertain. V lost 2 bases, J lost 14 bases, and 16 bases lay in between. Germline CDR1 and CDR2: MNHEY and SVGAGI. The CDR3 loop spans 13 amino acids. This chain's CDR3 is CASSYGGGTNEFF. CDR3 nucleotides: TGTGCCAGCAGTTACGGTGGCGGCACTAATGAGTTCTTC.

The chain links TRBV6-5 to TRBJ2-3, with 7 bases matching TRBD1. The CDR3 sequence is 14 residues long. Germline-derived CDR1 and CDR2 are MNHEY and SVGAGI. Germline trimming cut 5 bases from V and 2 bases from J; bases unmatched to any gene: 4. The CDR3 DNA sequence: TGTGCCAGCAGTCCCGGGACAGCCACAGATACGCAGTATTTT. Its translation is CASSPGTATDTQYF.

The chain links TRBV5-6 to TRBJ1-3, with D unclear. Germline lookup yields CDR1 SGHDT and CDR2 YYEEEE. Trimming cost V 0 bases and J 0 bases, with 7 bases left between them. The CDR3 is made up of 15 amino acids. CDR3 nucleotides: TGTGCCAGCAGCTTGGCTCGGATCTCTGGAAACACCATATATTTT. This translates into CASSLARISGNTIYF.

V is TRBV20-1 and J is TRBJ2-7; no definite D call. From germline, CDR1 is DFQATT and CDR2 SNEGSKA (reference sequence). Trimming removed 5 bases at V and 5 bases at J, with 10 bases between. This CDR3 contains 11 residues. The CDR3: CSADLRDEQYF. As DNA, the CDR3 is TGCAGTGCTGACCTTAGGGACGAGCAGTACTTC.

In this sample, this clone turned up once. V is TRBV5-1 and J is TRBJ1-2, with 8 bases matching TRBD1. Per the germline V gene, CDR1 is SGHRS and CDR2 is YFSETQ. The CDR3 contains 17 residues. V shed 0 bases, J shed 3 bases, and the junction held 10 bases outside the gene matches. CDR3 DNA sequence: TGCGCCAGCAGCTTGGGACAGGGGAGAGCCCCCTACTATGGCTACACCTTC. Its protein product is CASSLGQGRAPYYGYTF.

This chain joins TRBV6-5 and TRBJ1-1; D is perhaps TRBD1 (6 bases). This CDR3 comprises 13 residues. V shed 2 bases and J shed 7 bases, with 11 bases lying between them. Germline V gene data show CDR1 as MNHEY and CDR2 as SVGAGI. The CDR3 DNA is TGTGCCAGCAGTTACGGGGGGCACAGTGAAGCTTTCTTT. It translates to CASSYGGHSEAFF.

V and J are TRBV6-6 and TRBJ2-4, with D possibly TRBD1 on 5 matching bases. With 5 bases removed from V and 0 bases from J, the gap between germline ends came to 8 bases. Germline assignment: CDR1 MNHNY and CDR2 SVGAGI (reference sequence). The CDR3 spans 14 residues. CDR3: CASSQDRAKNIQYF. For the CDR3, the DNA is TGTGCCAGCAGTCAAGACAGAGCCAAAAACATTCAGTACTTC.

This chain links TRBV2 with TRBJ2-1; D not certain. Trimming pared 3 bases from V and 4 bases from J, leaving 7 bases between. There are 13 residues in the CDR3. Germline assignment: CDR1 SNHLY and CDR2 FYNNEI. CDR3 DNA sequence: TGTGCCAGCAGTGAGCTCAGTTACAATGAGCAGTTCTTC. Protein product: CASSELSYNEQFF.

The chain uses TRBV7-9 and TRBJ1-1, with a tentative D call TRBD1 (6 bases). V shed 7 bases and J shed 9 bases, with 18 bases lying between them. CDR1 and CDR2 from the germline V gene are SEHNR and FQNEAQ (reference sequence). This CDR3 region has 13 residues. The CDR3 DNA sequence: TGTGCCAGCACCGAACTCCGGGGGGGCAAAGCTTTCTTT. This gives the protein CASTELRGGKAFF.